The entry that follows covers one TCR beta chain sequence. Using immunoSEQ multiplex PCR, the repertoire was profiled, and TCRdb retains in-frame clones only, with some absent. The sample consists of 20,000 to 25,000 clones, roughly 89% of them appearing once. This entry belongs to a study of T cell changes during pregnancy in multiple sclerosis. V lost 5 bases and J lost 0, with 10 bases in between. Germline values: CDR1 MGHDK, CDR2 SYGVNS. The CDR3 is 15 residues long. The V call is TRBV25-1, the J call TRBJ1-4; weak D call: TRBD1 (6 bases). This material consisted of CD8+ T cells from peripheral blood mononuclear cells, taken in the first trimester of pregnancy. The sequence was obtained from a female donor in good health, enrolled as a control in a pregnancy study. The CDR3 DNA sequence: TGTGCCAGCAGTCAGGACAGAGCAACTAATGAAAAACTGTTTTTT. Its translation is CASSQDRATNEKLFF.